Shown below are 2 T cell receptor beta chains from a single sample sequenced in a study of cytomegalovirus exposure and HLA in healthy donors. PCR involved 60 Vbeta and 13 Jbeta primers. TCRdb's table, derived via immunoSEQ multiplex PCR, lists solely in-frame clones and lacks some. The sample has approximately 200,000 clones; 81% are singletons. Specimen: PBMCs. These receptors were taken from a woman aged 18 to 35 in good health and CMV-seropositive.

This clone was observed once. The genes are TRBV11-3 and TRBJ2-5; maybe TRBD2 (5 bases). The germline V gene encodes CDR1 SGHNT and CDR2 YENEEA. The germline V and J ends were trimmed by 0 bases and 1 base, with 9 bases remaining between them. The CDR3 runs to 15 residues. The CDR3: CASSLDRETQETQYF. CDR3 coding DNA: TGTGCCAGCAGCTTAGACCGGGAAACCCAAGAGACCCAGTACTTC. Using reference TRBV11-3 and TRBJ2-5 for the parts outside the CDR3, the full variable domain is EAGVVQSPRYKIIEKKQPVAFWCNPISGHNTLYWYLQNLGQGPELLIRYENEEAVDDSQLPKDRFSAERLKGVDSTLKIQPAELGDSAVYLCASSLDRETQETQYFGPGTRLLVL.

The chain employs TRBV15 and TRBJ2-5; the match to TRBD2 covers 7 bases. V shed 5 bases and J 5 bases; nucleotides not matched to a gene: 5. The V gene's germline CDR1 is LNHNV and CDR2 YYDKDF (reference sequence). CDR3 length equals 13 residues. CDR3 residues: CATSGSGRETQYF. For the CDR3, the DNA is TGTGCCACCAGCGGGTCCGGGAGGGAGACCCAGTACTTC. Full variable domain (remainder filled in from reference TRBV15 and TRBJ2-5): DAMVIQNPRYQVTQFGKPVTLSCSQTLNHNVMYWYQQKSSQAPKLLFHYYDKDFNNEADTPDNFQSRRPNTSFCFLDIRSPGLGDTAMYLCATSGSGRETQYFGPGTRLLVL.